This T cell receptor beta chain is drawn from a study of identical twins. In this sample, this clonotype turned up a few times. Its specificity is unknown. TCRdb reprocessed the 5' RACE reads via MiXCR and lists one record per CDR3 protein. Of about 220,000 distinct CDR3 sequences in the sample, 9.4% were seen once. The CDR3 has 13 residues. Germline trimming cut 6 bases from V and 4 bases from J; bases unmatched to any gene: 7. CDR1 DFQATT and CDR2 SNEGSKA come from the germline V gene (reference sequence). General study findings and limits: Out-of-frame alpha sequences that twins shared showed excess low generation probability.

V usage is TRBV20-1 and J usage is TRBJ2-7; 9 bases agree with TRBD2. This receptor was taken from a woman younger than 35 in good health. Input material: memory (CD45RO+) T cells sorted from blood. The DNA of the CDR3 is TGCAGTGCGCGACTAGCGGAGCCTTACGAGCAGTACTTC. This codes for CSARLAEPYEQYF.